This T cell receptor beta chain was obtained from a study of cytomegalovirus exposure and HLA in healthy donors. Study-wide results and caveats: Cytomegalovirus-associated TCR beta chains were listed, numbering 164.

The study ran its PCR with 60 Vbeta and 13 Jbeta primers. The table came from immunoSEQ multiplex PCR; TCRdb's copy has only in-frame clones and leaves some out. In the table there are tens of thousands of clones, 60% to 85% of which are singletons. In germline, CDR1 is MDHEN, CDR2 SYDVKM. The CDR3 contains 15 residues. The V and J ends lost 6 bases and 8 bases respectively, with 19 bases between them. To note about this clone: Its antigen is not known.

The specimen sequenced was PBMCs. The chain uses TRBV28 and TRBJ1-4; D might be TRBD1 (5 bases). This TCR derives from a man aged 25-40 years in good health and CMV-seropositive. In nucleotides, the CDR3 is TGTGCCAGCAGGGAGTTCGGGGGAGTAGCGGAAAAACTGTTTTTT. Translation: CASREFGGVAEKLFF.